Listed below are T cell receptor beta chains from one sample, sequenced in a study of STAT5B mutations in CD4+ large granular lymphocyte leukemia. TCRdb's copy holds only in-frame clones and misses some; the assay was immunoSEQ multiplex PCR. The table shows about 48,000 clones, with about 70% occurring only once. The sample taken for sequencing was CD4+ T cells from blood buffy coats. These receptors were collected from a human donor in good health. Both conserved end residues are part of each CDR3. The order of the fields is clone size, J gene, D gene, V gene, CDR3 protein, CDR3 DNA. The D gene is left open where the match is weak. Expanded clones are given a class, and other clones once, few, many or no size at all.

clone size: once
J gene: TRBJ1-3
D gene: NA
V gene: TRBV15
CDR3 protein: CATSSRDLRSGNTIYF
CDR3 DNA: TGTGCCACCAGCAGCCGGGACCTCCGCTCTGGAAACACCATATATTTT

clone size: NA
J gene: TRBJ1-2
D gene: TRBD1
V gene: TRBV7-2
CDR3 protein: CASSPNRGSNYGYTF
CDR3 DNA: TGTGCCAGCAGCCCGAACAGGGGTTCTAACTATGGCTACACCTTC

clone size: few
J gene: TRBJ1-6
D gene: NA
V gene: TRBV30
CDR3 protein: CAWSVDTGRSPLHF
CDR3 DNA: TGTGCCTGGAGTGTCGACACAGGCCGTTCACCCCTCCACTTT

clone size: NA
J gene: TRBJ2-1
D gene: NA
V gene: TRBV28
CDR3 protein: CASSLMGYEQFF
CDR3 DNA: TGTGCCAGCAGTCTGATGGGGTATGAGCAGTTCTTC

clone size: NA
J gene: TRBJ2-7
D gene: TRBD1
V gene: TRBV6-5
CDR3 protein: CASSYSTGVGYEQYF
CDR3 DNA: TGTGCCAGCAGTTACTCGACAGGGGTTGGCTACGAGCAGTACTTC

clone size: once
J gene: TRBJ2-1
D gene: NA
V gene: TRBV29-1
CDR3 protein: CSVDPGYSYNEQFF
CDR3 DNA: TGCAGCGTTGATCCAGGATACTCCTACAATGAGCAGTTCTTC

clone size: NA
J gene: TRBJ2-3
D gene: TRBD2
V gene: TRBV7-7
CDR3 protein: CASSPGLALTDTQYF
CDR3 DNA: TGTGCTAGCAGCCCCGGACTAGCGCTCACAGATACGCAGTATTTT

clone size: NA
J gene: TRBJ2-3
D gene: NA
V gene: TRBV6-6
CDR3 protein: CASSYDSTDTQYF
CDR3 DNA: TGTGCCAGCAGTTACGACAGTACAGATACGCAGTATTTT

clone size: NA
J gene: TRBJ2-2
D gene: NA
V gene: TRBV7-2
CDR3 protein: CASSSSAALTGELFF
CDR3 DNA: TGTGCCAGCAGCTCCTCAGCGGCATTAACCGGGGAGCTGTTTTTT

clone size: NA
J gene: TRBJ1-1
D gene: TRBD1
V gene: TRBV5-1
CDR3 protein: CASSLRRGEATEAFF
CDR3 DNA: TGCGCCAGCAGCTTGCGCAGGGGGGAGGCCACTGAAGCTTTCTTT

clone size: NA
J gene: TRBJ2-1
D gene: NA
V gene: TRBV5-1
CDR3 protein: CASSFRWAQEQFF
CDR3 DNA: TGCGCCAGCAGCTTCCGGTGGGCACAGGAGCAGTTCTTC

clone size: NA
J gene: TRBJ2-1
D gene: TRBD2
V gene: TRBV7-8
CDR3 protein: CASSLVAGGDNEQFF
CDR3 DNA: TGTGCCAGCAGCTTAGTAGCGGGGGGTGACAATGAGCAGTTCTTC

clone size: few
J gene: TRBJ1-6
D gene: NA
V gene: TRBV6-5
CDR3 protein: CASRDPSGPLHF
CDR3 DNA: TGTGCCAGCAGAGACCCCTCCGGACCCCTCCACTTT

clone size: NA
J gene: TRBJ2-3
D gene: NA
V gene: TRBV7-6
CDR3 protein: CASSLVGSGTDTQYF
CDR3 DNA: TGTGCCAGCAGCTTAGTAGGATCAGGCACAGATACGCAGTATTTT

clone size: NA
J gene: TRBJ1-5
D gene: NA
V gene: TRBV15
CDR3 protein: CATSRDSAAQHF
CDR3 DNA: TGTGCCACCAGCAGAGATTCCGCAGCCCAGCATTTT

clone size: NA
J gene: TRBJ2-3
D gene: NA
V gene: TRBV18
CDR3 protein: CASSPRQGTDTQYF
CDR3 DNA: TGTGCCAGCTCACCTCGGCAGGGGACAGATACGCAGTATTTT

clone size: NA
J gene: TRBJ1-5
D gene: NA
V gene: TRBV28
CDR3 protein: CASRSMGEQPQHF
CDR3 DNA: TGTGCCAGCAGGAGTATGGGGGAACAGCCCCAGCATTTT

clone size: NA
J gene: TRBJ2-2
D gene: TRBD1
V gene: TRBV2
CDR3 protein: CASSETGVPTGELFF
CDR3 DNA: TGTGCCAGCAGTGAGACAGGGGTCCCCACCGGGGAGCTGTTTTTT

clone size: NA
J gene: TRBJ2-5
D gene: NA
V gene: TRBV28
CDR3 protein: CASSPASWGSQETQYF
CDR3 DNA: TGTGCCAGCAGCCCCGCGAGCTGGGGTTCGCAAGAGACCCAGTACTTC

clone size: NA
J gene: TRBJ2-7
D gene: NA
V gene: TRBV5-1
CDR3 protein: CASSLDRTSSYEQYF
CDR3 DNA: TGCGCCAGCAGCTTGGACAGAACTAGCTCCTACGAGCAGTACTTC

clone size: NA
J gene: TRBJ1-2
D gene: NA
V gene: TRBV28
CDR3 protein: CASSLGGGKYGYTF
CDR3 DNA: TGTGCCAGCAGTCTGGGCGGGGGCAAGTATGGCTACACCTTC

clone size: NA
J gene: TRBJ2-3
D gene: NA
V gene: TRBV5-6
CDR3 protein: CASSRGSPADTQYF
CDR3 DNA: TGTGCCAGCAGCCGCGGGTCCCCGGCAGATACGCAGTATTTT

clone size: NA
J gene: TRBJ2-3
D gene: NA
V gene: TRBV19
CDR3 protein: CASSMVSADTQYF
CDR3 DNA: TGTGCCAGTAGTATGGTTAGTGCGGATACGCAGTATTTT

clone size: NA
J gene: TRBJ1-2
D gene: NA
V gene: TRBV5-1
CDR3 protein: CASSPDGQPNYGYTF
CDR3 DNA: TGCGCCAGCAGCCCGGACGGACAGCCGAACTATGGCTACACCTTC

clone size: NA
J gene: TRBJ2-3
D gene: NA
V gene: TRBV5-6
CDR3 protein: CASRPMGADTQYF
CDR3 DNA: TGTGCCAGCAGGCCCATGGGGGCAGATACGCAGTATTTT

clone size: NA
J gene: TRBJ1-5
D gene: NA
V gene: TRBV28
CDR3 protein: CASSLRDQPQHF
CDR3 DNA: TGTGCCAGCAGTTTGAGGGATCAGCCCCAGCATTTT

clone size: few
J gene: TRBJ1-3
D gene: TRBD1
V gene: TRBV4-1
CDR3 protein: CASSQDRGTGNTIYF
CDR3 DNA: TGCGCCAGCAGCCAAGACAGGGGGACTGGAAACACCATATATTTT

clone size: NA
J gene: TRBJ2-1
D gene: NA
V gene: TRBV10-3
CDR3 protein: CAISGKNEQFF
CDR3 DNA: TGTGCCATCAGTGGGAAGAATGAGCAGTTCTTC

clone size: NA
J gene: TRBJ1-1
D gene: NA
V gene: TRBV2
CDR3 protein: CASRGGHNTEAFF
CDR3 DNA: TGTGCCAGCAGGGGGGGGCATAACACTGAAGCTTTCTTT